This T cell receptor beta chain came from a study of somatic mutations in cytotoxic T cells in rheumatoid arthritis. At the level of the study: In some cases, T-cell populations stained with V beta antibodies were flow-sorted at nearly 100% purity, and these included V beta1+ cells sequenced for TCRB. Findings and caveats of the study: Within 8 of 65 patients, the single biggest CD8+ clone made up more than 20% of CD8+ cells.

Turning to this clone: The antigen remains unidentified.

Method: immunoSEQ multiplex PCR; TCRdb's copy keeps in-frame clones and lacks some. In the table there are roughly 30,000 clones, approximately 78% of which are singletons. J lost 2 bases, V lost 3 bases, and 5 bases had no gene match. Germline V CDR1 and CDR2: MRHNA, SNTAGT. The CDR3 totals 17 residues. The sample consisted of CD8+ T cells sorted from blood. The receptor was derived from an adult with rheumatoid arthritis. The J gene is TRBJ2-3, the V gene TRBV6-4, with 13 bases matching TRBD2. The CDR3 region is CASSELAGGKDTDTQYF. CDR3 DNA sequence: TGTGCCAGCAGTGAACTAGCGGGGGGGAAAGACACAGATACGCAGTATTTT.